This TCR beta chain was documented in a study of blood T cell repertoires in COVID-19 (dated by TCRdb to between 2020 and 2021). About the study as a whole: Samples from collaborators originated in the United States, Italy and Spain and spanned both the acute and convalescent phases of COVID-19. Where available, HLA class I and class II types were taken from metadata supplied by the sample provider and were not determined by assay-based typing. The samples were drawn from the first 160 participants of the ongoing ImmuneRACE study and from some 1,300 subjects provided by 6 global collaborators. The dataset comprised deeply sampled blood TCRbeta repertoires from subjects exposed to, actively infected with, or recovered from COVID-19. The material from the prospective study consisted of cDNA or gDNA derived from T cells, B-cell-depleted T cells, or PBMCs. The sample metadata nearly always contained a de-identified subject ID, COVID-19 status, age in years and sex. The repertoires were released in a freely available public database intended as a resource for research on the immune response to SARS-CoV-2.

This clone was counted once. The clone's antigen remains unknown. Base qualities were left out, and no much larger clone turns up one base away. One collaborating source in Seattle enrolled patients while the patients were actively infected and followed the patients over time throughout the course of disease. The collaborating institutions used their own protocols to collect whole blood in K2EDTA tubes. For TCRbeta analysis, collaborators shipped samples in one of three forms: frozen whole blood, isolated PBMCs, or DNA extracted from either of those sample types. What the study reported, not specific to this receptor: The amount of clinical and demographic metadata varied by source and participant and was provided uncurated.

TCRbeta CDR3 regions were amplified from genomic DNA by means of the immunoSEQ Assay, a bias-controlled multiplex PCR. Per the source publication's procedure: The number of nucleated cells in each sample was estimated from the amplification of reference gene primers within the assay. To quantify the absolute abundance of each unique TCRbeta CDR3 rearrangement, sequence reads were collapsed and filtered. For each sample, productive Simpson clonality was calculated as the square root of Simpson's diversity index over productive rearrangements. TCRdb obtained this table from immuneACCESS and retained in-frame rearrangements with V and J assigned. These tables miss some clones; where compared with another copy, unresolved V genes account for less than half of the shortfall, and the remainder is unexplained. V and J calls and clone size are those listed in that table; D and trimming were worked out from the DNA. The sample data list roughly 41,000 clones, and roughly 70% of these were observed just once. The ten most abundant clones make up over 9.5% of the sample.

This sequence originates from a man between 65 and 85 years old with COVID-19, enrolled during active disease. The sample was peripheral blood.

The DNA sequence reads TGTGCCAGCAGCTCCTCCGGGACAGGGGTGTATGGCTACACCTTC. This codes for CASSSSGTGVYGYTF. The chain links TRBV7-3 with TRBJ1-2; 10 bases in the junction line up with TRBD1. From the cysteine through the phenylalanine, the CDR3 covers 15 amino acids. The only DNA kept is the CDR3, 45 bases in frame from the first base. In the germline V gene, CDR1 corresponds to SGHTA and CDR2 to FQGTGA. Trimming accounts for 4 bases at V and 5 bases at J, while the number of junction bases matched to no gene is 7.